These 18 T cell receptor beta chains were all obtained from the same sample, sequenced in a study of cytomegalovirus exposure and HLA in healthy donors. Both 60 Vbeta primers and 13 Jbeta primers went into the PCR. The table came from immunoSEQ multiplex PCR; TCRdb's copy has only in-frame clones and leaves some out. The table has 120,000 or so clones, over 60% seen once; the top ten hold about 3.4%. The sample consisted of PBMCs. These receptors were obtained from a man in his thirties or forties in good health and CMV-seronegative.

This clone was picked up a small number of times. This chain uses TRBV5-4 with TRBJ2-5; 10 bases fit TRBD1. The V and J ends lost 4 bases and 1 base, in that order; junction bases with no gene match: 7. Germline CDR1 is SGHNT and CDR2 is YYREEE (reference sequence). The CDR3 consists of 16 residues. This CDR3 is CASSPNRDRGQETQYF. The CDR3 region has the DNA TGTGCCAGCAGCCCTAACCGGGACAGGGGCCAAGAGACCCAGTACTTC.

The rearrangement links TRBV28 to TRBJ1-5; TRBD1 matches 8 bases. Germline-derived CDR1 and CDR2 are MDHEN and SYDVKM. Trimming removed 8 bases from V and 6 bases from J; junction bases left unmatched: 12. The CDR3 runs to 15 residues. The CDR3 sequence: CASLNTQGAGQPQHF. In nucleotides, the CDR3 is TGTGCCAGCCTTAACACGCAGGGGGCAGGTCAGCCCCAGCATTTT.

This clone showed up just a few times. J is TRBJ1-5 and V is TRBV27; maybe TRBD1 (5 bases). The CDR3 length is 14 residues. V was clipped by 5 bases and J by 1 base, with 9 bases between them. Germline V lookup: CDR1 MNHEY, CDR2 SMNVEV (reference sequence). Here the CDR3 reads CASSLRVSNQPQHF. The CDR3 DNA reads as TGTGCCAGCAGTCTCAGGGTGAGCAATCAGCCCCAGCATTTT.

The V gene is TRBV6-1, the J gene TRBJ1-2; 8 bases map to TRBD1. The CDR3 runs 13 residues. Germline CDR1 reads MNHNS; CDR2 reads SASEGT. V lost 6 bases, J lost 3 bases, and 3 bases stayed unmatched. The CDR3 is CASSLTGDYGYTF. In DNA form, the CDR3 reads TGTGCCAGCAGCCTGACAGGGGACTATGGCTACACCTTC.

The chain employs TRBV6-6 and TRBJ2-7; the match to TRBD1 covers 7 bases. The CDR3 covers 14 residues. V trimming: 6 bases; J trimming: 3 bases; junction bases outside the gene matches: 8. Per germline, CDR1 MNHNY and CDR2 SVGAGI (reference sequence). CDR3 DNA sequence: TGTGCCAGCAGCAAAGGGGGCGGAGACTACGAGCAGTACTTC. The encoded protein is CASSKGGGDYEQYF.

This sequence joins TRBV9 and TRBJ2-1; 11 bases agree with TRBD2. CDR1 is SGDLS and CDR2 is YYNGEE in the germline V gene. The CDR3 has 16 residues. Trimming took 0 bases from V and 10 from J; bases not matched to a gene: 9. CDR3 amino acids: CASSVASGRSQGEQFF. In nucleotides, the CDR3 is TGTGCCAGCAGCGTAGCTAGCGGGAGGTCGCAGGGGGAGCAGTTCTTC.

The chain links TRBV27 to TRBJ2-1, with 11 positions matching TRBD2. Germline loops: CDR1 MNHEY, CDR2 SMNVEV (reference sequence). The CDR3 is 16 residues long. V was pared by 5 bases and J by 4 bases, with 7 bases of the junction left unmatched. The CDR3 DNA sequence: TGTGCCAGCAGTCATATCGGGACTAGCGGTTACAATGAGCAGTTCTTC. Its protein is CASSHIGTSGYNEQFF.

The chain recombines TRBV28 with TRBJ1-1, with 9 bases lining up with TRBD1. The trim removed 4 bases at V and 4 bases at J, leaving 16 bases unmatched. Germline V gene data show CDR1 as MDHEN and CDR2 as SYDVKM. CDR3 length equals 18 residues. CDR3 DNA sequence: TGTGCCAGCAGTTCAAGGCCGGACAGGGGAGGGGCGTTCACTGAAGCTTTCTTT. Its protein product is CASSSRPDRGGAFTEAFF. The variable domain in full, completed from reference TRBV28 and TRBJ1-1, reads DVKVTQSSRYLVKRTGEKVFLECVQDMDHENMFWYRQDPGLGLRLIYFSYDVKMKEKGDIPEGYSVSREKKERFSLILESASTNQTSMYLCASSSRPDRGGAFTEAFFGQGTRLTVV.

This clone has just one count. The chain joins TRBV5-1 to TRBJ2-1; TRBD1 is a possible D gene (6 bases). V lost 1 base and J lost 4, with 15 bases in between. CDR3 length: 16 residues. Germline V gene data show CDR1 as SGHRS and CDR2 as YFSETQ. The CDR3 coding sequence is TGCGCCAGCAGCTTGTATAACAGGGAACCATACAATGAGCAGTTCTTC. Translation gives CASSLYNREPYNEQFF. Drawing the rest from reference TRBV5-1 and TRBJ2-1, the complete variable domain is KAGVTQTPRYLIKTRGQQVTLSCSPISGHRSVSWYQQTPGQGLQFLFEYFSETQRNKGNFPGRFSGRQFSNSRSEMNVSTLELGDSALYLCASSLYNREPYNEQFFGPGTRLTVL.

The gene calls are TRBV4-1 and TRBJ1-4, with D perhaps matching TRBD1 (5 bases). Trimming pared 2 bases from V and 3 bases from J, leaving 16 bases between. The CDR3 loop spans 17 amino acids. CDR1 is MGHRA and CDR2 is YSYEKL in the germline V gene. The CDR3: CASSQNVGGGANEKLFF. Written as DNA, the CDR3 is TGCGCCAGCAGCCAAAATGTGGGGGGGGGAGCTAATGAAAAACTGTTTTTT.

This chain links TRBV13 with TRBJ2-3; 7 bases line up with TRBD1. The junction had 3 bases not matched to a gene; V was cut back by 6 bases and J by 6 bases. Per the germline V gene, CDR1 is PRHDT and CDR2 is FYEKMQ (reference sequence). The CDR3 runs 12 residues. The CDR3 spells CASSDRADTQYF. CDR3 DNA sequence: TGTGCCAGCAGTGACAGGGCGGATACGCAGTATTTT.

This rearrangement joins TRBV5-6 to TRBJ2-1; possibly TRBD2 for D (5 bases). The CDR3 consists of 14 residues. With 0 bases removed from V and 3 bases from J, the gap between germline ends came to 7 bases. Germline loops: CDR1 SGHDT, CDR2 YYEEEE. CDR3 DNA sequence: TGTGCCAGCAGCTTGGGTGGGAGCTACAATGAGCAGTTCTTC. This translates into CASSLGGSYNEQFF.

The rearrangement links TRBV10-1 to TRBJ2-7; TRBD1 matches 9 bases. The CDR3 loop spans 14 amino acids. V lost 10 bases and J lost 4; bases outside the gene matches: 11. The germline CDR1 and CDR2 sequences are WNHNN and SYGVQD (reference sequence). CDR3 nucleotides: TGCGCCACCCCCCACCGGGACAGGGATTACGAGCAGTACTTC. Translation gives CATPHRDRDYEQYF.

V usage is TRBV5-4 and J usage is TRBJ1-1, with D possibly TRBD1 on 6 matching bases. The germline V gene has CDR1 SGHNT and CDR2 YYREEE (reference sequence). The CDR3 extends over 15 amino acids. V lost 3 bases and J lost 4, with 16 bases in between. The CDR3: CASSWEGGGATEAFF. CDR3 nucleotides: TGTGCCAGCAGCTGGGAAGGCGGGGGGGCCACTGAAGCTTTCTTT. The full variable domain, with the rest looked up from reference TRBV5-4 and TRBJ1-1, is ETGVTQSPTHLIKTRGQQVTLRCSSQSGHNTVSWYQQALGQGPQFIFQYYREEENGRGNFPPRFSGLQFPNYSSELNVNALELDDSALYLCASSWEGGGATEAFFGQGTRLTVV.

The chain joins TRBV28 to TRBJ2-5; TRBD1 matches 7 bases. Germline values: CDR1 MDHEN, CDR2 SYDVKM. After removal of 1 base from V and 3 bases from J, the junction contained 2 bases not matched to a gene. The length of the CDR3 is 14 residues. The CDR3: CASSLLDREETQYF. The CDR3 region has the DNA TGTGCCAGCAGTTTATTAGACAGGGAAGAGACCCAGTACTTC.

This clone is a singleton in its sample. This chain joins TRBV7-2 and TRBJ2-1, with D perhaps TRBD1 (8 bases). CDR1 and CDR2 from the germline V gene are SGHTA and FQGNSA. V was trimmed by 3 bases and J by 6 bases, leaving 15 bases between them. The CDR3 is 15 residues long. CDR3 in DNA: TGTGCCAGCAGCTTTCGGACAGGGAGGGGCAATGAGCAGTTCTTC. This translates into CASSFRTGRGNEQFF.

This sequence joins TRBV10-3 and TRBJ2-7, with 9 positions matching TRBD2. There are 14 residues in the CDR3. After removal of 4 bases from V and 1 base from J, the junction contained 2 bases not matched to a gene. Per the germline V gene, CDR1 is ENHRY and CDR2 is SYGVKD. CDR3 nucleotides: TGTGCCATCAGTGGCGGGAGGGGTTCCTACGAGCAGTACTTC. It encodes CAISGGRGSYEQYF.

The genes are TRBV7-9 and TRBJ2-5; 12 bases map to TRBD2. This CDR3 region has 19 residues. V lost 5 bases and J lost 1; bases outside the gene matches: 14. Germline V lookup: CDR1 SEHNR, CDR2 FQNEAQ (reference sequence). CDR3 sequence: CASSPTRVGLAGIQETQYF. The CDR3 coding sequence is TGTGCCAGCAGCCCCACCCGCGTCGGACTAGCGGGAATCCAAGAGACCCAGTACTTC.